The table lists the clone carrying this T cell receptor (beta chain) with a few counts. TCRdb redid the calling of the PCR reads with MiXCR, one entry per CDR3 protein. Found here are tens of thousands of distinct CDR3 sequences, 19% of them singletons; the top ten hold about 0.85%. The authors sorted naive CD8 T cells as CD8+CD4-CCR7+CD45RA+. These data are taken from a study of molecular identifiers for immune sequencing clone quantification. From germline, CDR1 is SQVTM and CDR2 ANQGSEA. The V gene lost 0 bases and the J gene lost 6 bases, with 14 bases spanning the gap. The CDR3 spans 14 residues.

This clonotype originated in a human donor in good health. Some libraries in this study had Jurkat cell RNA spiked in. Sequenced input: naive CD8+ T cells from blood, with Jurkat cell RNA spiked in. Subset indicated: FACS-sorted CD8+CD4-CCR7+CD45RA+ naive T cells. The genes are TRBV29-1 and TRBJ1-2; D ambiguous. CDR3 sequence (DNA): TGCAGCGTTGAAGACGCAGGCCCGAGGGATGGCTACACCTTC. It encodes CSVEDAGPRDGYTF.